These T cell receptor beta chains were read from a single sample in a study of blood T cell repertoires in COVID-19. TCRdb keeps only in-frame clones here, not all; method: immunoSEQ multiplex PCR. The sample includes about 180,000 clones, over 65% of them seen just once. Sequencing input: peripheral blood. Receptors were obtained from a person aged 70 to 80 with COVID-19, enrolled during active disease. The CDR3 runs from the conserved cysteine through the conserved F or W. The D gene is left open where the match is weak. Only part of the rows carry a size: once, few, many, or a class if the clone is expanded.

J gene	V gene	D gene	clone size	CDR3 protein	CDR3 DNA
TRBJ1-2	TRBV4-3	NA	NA	CASSQDLRAASYTF	TGCGCCAGCAGCCAAGATCTACGCGCGGCAAGCTACACCTTC
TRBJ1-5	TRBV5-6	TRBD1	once	CASSLFGTGGRGNQPQHF	TGTGCCAGCAGCTTGTTTGGGACAGGGGGTCGGGGCAATCAGCCCCAGCATTTT
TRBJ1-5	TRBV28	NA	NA	CASSWLGREQPQHF	TGTGCCAGCAGTTGGTTAGGGAGGGAACAGCCCCAGCATTTT
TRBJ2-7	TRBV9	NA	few	CASSEQVNSYEQYF	TGTGCCAGCAGCGAACAGGTGAACTCCTACGAGCAGTACTTC
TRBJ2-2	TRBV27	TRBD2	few	CASNSGGAGTGELFF	TGTGCCAGCAATAGCGGGGGGGCAGGGACCGGGGAGCTGTTTTTT
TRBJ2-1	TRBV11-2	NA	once	CASSLLRSFRYNEQFF	TGTGCCAGCAGCTTACTCCGGAGTTTTAGATACAATGAGCAGTTCTTC
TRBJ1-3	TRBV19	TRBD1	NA	CASSSDRALLSGNTIYF	TGTGCCAGTAGTAGCGACAGGGCCTTACTCTCTGGAAACACCATATATTTT
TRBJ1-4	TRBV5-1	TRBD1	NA	CASSSATGVNEKLFF	TGCGCCAGCAGCTCGGCGACAGGGGTTAATGAAAAACTGTTTTTT
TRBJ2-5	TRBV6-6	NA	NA	CASSPTGETQYF	TGTGCCAGCAGCCCTACAGGCGAGACCCAGTACTTC
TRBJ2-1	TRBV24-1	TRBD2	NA	CATSLPGLGINEQFF	TGTGCCACCAGTCTGCCGGGACTAGGAATCAATGAGCAGTTCTTC
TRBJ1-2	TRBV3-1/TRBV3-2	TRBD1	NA	CASRRQGEIANYGYTF	TGTGCCAGCCGACGGCAGGGGGAGATAGCTAACTATGGCTACACCTTC
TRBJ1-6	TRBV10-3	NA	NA	CASRLQDNSPLHF	TGTGCCAGCAGGCTGCAGGATAATTCACCCCTCCACTTT
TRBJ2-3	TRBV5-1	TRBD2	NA	CASSPGRTSGGAGDTQYF	TGCGCCAGCAGCCCCGGACGGACTAGCGGGGGGGCCGGAGATACGCAGTATTTT